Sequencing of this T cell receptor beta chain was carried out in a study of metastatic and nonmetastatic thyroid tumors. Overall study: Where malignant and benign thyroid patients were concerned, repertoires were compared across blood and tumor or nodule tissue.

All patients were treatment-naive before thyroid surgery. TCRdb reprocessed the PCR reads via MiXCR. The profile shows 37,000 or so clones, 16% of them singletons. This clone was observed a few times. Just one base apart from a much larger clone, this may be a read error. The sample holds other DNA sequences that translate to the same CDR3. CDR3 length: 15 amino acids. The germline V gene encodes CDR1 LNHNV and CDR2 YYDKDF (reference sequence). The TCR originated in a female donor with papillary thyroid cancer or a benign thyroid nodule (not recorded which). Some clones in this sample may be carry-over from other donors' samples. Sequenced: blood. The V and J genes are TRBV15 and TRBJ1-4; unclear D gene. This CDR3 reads CATSRDREGIEKLFF. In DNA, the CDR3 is TGTGCCACCAGCAGAGACCGCGAAGGGATTGAAAAACTTTTTTTT.